Given below is one TCR beta chain in context. The sample comes from a study of OX40 agonist ivuxolimab in advanced cancers. Turning to the study itself: Patients were treated with ivuxolimab, an agonistic anti-OX40 (CD134) antibody. Two cutaneous melanoma patients and one hepatocellular carcinoma patient, three in all, had partial responses.

The CDR3 is 16 amino acids. V was shortened by 0 bases and J by 4 bases, with 16 bases between the two germline ends. Germline loops: CDR1 SGDLS, CDR2 YYNGEE. Data came from immunoSEQ multiplex PCR; TCRdb stores just in-frame clones and leaves some out. The table records roughly 100,000 clones, around 89% of them present only once. Patients who had autoimmune disease history or got systemic immunosuppression were left out. The sequencing used CD4+ or CD8+ T cells sorted from blood, collected in a trial of the OX40 agonist ivuxolimab. The gene calls are TRBV9 and TRBJ2-5; D tentatively reads TRBD1 or TRBD2 (5 bases each). This clonotype was sampled from an adult with an advanced solid tumor such as melanoma, head and neck, liver or kidney cancer. CDR3 sequence (DNA): TGTGCCAGCAGCGTAGGAGGGGTCAGAGGTGGAGAGACCCAGTACTTC. It specifies CASSVGGVRGGETQYF.